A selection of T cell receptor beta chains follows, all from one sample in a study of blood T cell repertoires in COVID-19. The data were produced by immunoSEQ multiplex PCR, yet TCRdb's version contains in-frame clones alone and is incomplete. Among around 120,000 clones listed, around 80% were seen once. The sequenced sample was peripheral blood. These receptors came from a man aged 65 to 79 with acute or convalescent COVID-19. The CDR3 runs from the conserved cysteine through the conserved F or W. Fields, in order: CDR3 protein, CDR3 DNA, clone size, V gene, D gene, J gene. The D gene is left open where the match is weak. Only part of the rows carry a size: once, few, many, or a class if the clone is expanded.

CDR3: CAWSVAQHTEAFF; DNA: TGTGCCTGGAGTGTAGCACAGCACACTGAAGCTTTCTTT; size: .; V: TRBV30; D: .; J: TRBJ1-1
CDR3: CSASVRGLSGANVLTF; DNA: TGCAGTGCTAGTGTGCGGGGACTCTCTGGGGCCAACGTCCTGACTTTC; size: once; V: TRBV20-1; D: .; J: TRBJ2-6
CDR3: CASSYSVRGLDQPQHF; DNA: TGTGCCAGCAGTTACTCGGTCAGGGGGCTCGATCAGCCCCAGCATTTT; size: .; V: TRBV6-5; D: TRBD1; J: TRBJ1-5
CDR3: CASSQLQGTNYGYTF; DNA: TGTGCCAGCAGCCAACTGCAGGGGACTAACTATGGCTACACCTTC; size: .; V: TRBV4-2; D: .; J: TRBJ1-2
CDR3: CASSPLEGANTGELFF; DNA: TGTGCCAGCAGTCCCCTCGAGGGCGCGAACACCGGGGAGCTGTTTTTT; size: .; V: TRBV6-4; D: .; J: TRBJ2-2
CDR3: CATSDHRTGYQETQYF; DNA: TGTGCCACCAGTGACCACCGGACAGGATACCAAGAGACCCAGTACTTC; size: once; V: TRBV24-1; D: TRBD1; J: TRBJ2-5
CDR3: CATSDQTSGGARENIQYF; DNA: TGTGCCACCAGTGACCAGACTAGCGGGGGGGCCCGTGAGAACATTCAGTACTTC; size: .; V: TRBV24-1; D: TRBD2; J: TRBJ2-4
CDR3: CASSLTGTANEQYF; DNA: TGTGCCAGCAGCTTAACTGGGACAGCCAACGAGCAGTACTTC; size: .; V: TRBV7-2; D: TRBD1; J: TRBJ2-7
CDR3: CASSPVETGNEQYF; DNA: TGTGCCAGCTCACCAGTGGAGACAGGGAACGAGCAGTACTTC; size: few; V: TRBV18; D: TRBD1; J: TRBJ2-7
CDR3: CASKSSRGGLDTQYF; DNA: TGTGCCAGCAAATCTAGCCGGGGGGGCTTGGATACGCAGTATTTT; size: .; V: TRBV6-4; D: TRBD2; J: TRBJ2-3
CDR3: CASSLGGINSPLHF; DNA: TGTGCCAGCAGTTTAGGAGGGATTAATTCACCCCTCCACTTT; size: .; V: TRBV27; D: .; J: TRBJ1-6
CDR3: CASSRAGTGGYEQYF; DNA: TGTGCCAGCAGCCGTGCCGGGACAGGGGGCTACGAGCAGTACTTC; size: .; V: TRBV27; D: TRBD1; J: TRBJ2-7
CDR3: CASSFLVGGANVLTF; DNA: TGTGCCAGCAGCTTCCTAGTCGGGGGGGCCAACGTCCTGACTTTC; size: few; V: TRBV7-2; D: .; J: TRBJ2-6
CDR3: CASSQEGGGEQFF; DNA: TGTGCCAGCAGCCAAGAGGGAGGGGGGGAGCAGTTCTTC; size: .; V: TRBV3-1/TRBV3-2; D: .; J: TRBJ2-1
CDR3: CASSDPLAGDQETQYF; DNA: TGTGCCAGCAGTGATCCCCTAGCGGGGGACCAAGAGACCCAGTACTTC; size: .; V: TRBV2; D: TRBD2; J: TRBJ2-5
CDR3: CASSPGTGGSAFF; DNA: TGCGCCAGCAGCCCCGGGACAGGGGGCTCGGCTTTCTTT; size: .; V: TRBV5-1; D: TRBD1; J: TRBJ1-1
CDR3: CASSFDRVAYNEQFF; DNA: TGTGCCAGCAGTTTCGACAGGGTGGCCTACAATGAGCAGTTCTTC; size: .; V: TRBV5-6; D: TRBD1; J: TRBJ2-1
CDR3: CAISESRDSQPQHF; DNA: TGTGCCATCAGTGAGTCCCGGGACTCCCAGCCCCAGCATTTT; size: .; V: TRBV10-3; D: .; J: TRBJ1-5
CDR3: CASSPNEGSTDTQYF; DNA: TGTGCCAGCTCACCGAATGAGGGTTCGACAGATACGCAGTATTTT; size: .; V: TRBV18; D: .; J: TRBJ2-3
CDR3: CASSPAEQGARFGYTF; DNA: TGTGCCAGCAGCCCCGCAGAACAGGGGGCGCGTTTTGGCTACACCTTC; size: .; V: TRBV7-9; D: TRBD1; J: TRBJ1-2
CDR3: CASSQSGLAGGPHGAEQYF; DNA: TGTGCCAGCAGCCAATCGGGACTAGCGGGGGGGCCTCATGGTGCCGAGCAGTACTTC; size: once; V: TRBV9; D: TRBD2; J: TRBJ2-7
CDR3: CASSRTASGGSYNEQFF; DNA: TGTGCCAGCAGCCGCACAGCTAGCGGGGGTTCCTACAATGAGCAGTTCTTC; size: .; V: TRBV4-2; D: TRBD2; J: TRBJ2-1
CDR3: CASSTGAGANVLTF; DNA: TGTGCCAGCAGTACAGGGGCTGGGGCCAACGTCCTGACTTTC; size: .; V: TRBV6-2/TRBV6-3; D: TRBD1; J: TRBJ2-6
CDR3: CASGGLGAGNSPLHF; DNA: TGTGCCAGCGGGGGATTGGGGGCCGGAAATTCACCCCTCCACTTT; size: few; V: TRBV5-5; D: .; J: TRBJ1-6
CDR3: CASSQNRVIGTGELFF; DNA: TGCGCCAGCAGCCAGAACAGGGTTATAGGCACCGGGGAGCTGTTTTTT; size: once; V: TRBV4-3; D: .; J: TRBJ2-2
CDR3: CASTLAGGPGDTQYF; DNA: TGTGCCAGCACCCTAGCGGGGGGGCCAGGAGATACGCAGTATTTT; size: .; V: TRBV7-3; D: TRBD2; J: TRBJ2-3
CDR3: CASSLTGTGRTRELFF; DNA: TGTGCCAGCAGTTTAACCGGGACAGGGAGGACCCGGGAGCTGTTTTTT; size: .; V: TRBV6-6; D: TRBD1; J: TRBJ2-2
CDR3: CAVGAWSERTSTDTQYF; DNA: TGTGCCGTTGGCGCGTGGAGCGAAAGGACTAGCACAGATACGCAGTATTTT; size: .; V: TRBV10-3; D: .; J: TRBJ2-3
CDR3: CASTPRGQGDSPLHF; DNA: TGTGCCAGCACTCCCCGCGGACAGGGGGATTCACCCCTCCACTTT; size: .; V: TRBV6-5; D: TRBD1; J: TRBJ1-6
CDR3: CAISLTGGTYGYTF; DNA: TGTGCCATCAGTTTAACAGGGGGAACTTATGGCTACACCTTC; size: .; V: TRBV10-3; D: TRBD1; J: TRBJ1-2
CDR3: CASISYQEGMETQYF; DNA: TGTGCCAGCATTTCCTACCAAGAGGGAATGGAGACCCAGTACTTC; size: .; V: TRBV3-1/TRBV3-2; D: .; J: TRBJ2-5
CDR3: CASIPSTGEGEQYF; DNA: TGTGCCAGCATCCCTTCGACAGGGGAAGGCGAGCAGTACTTC; size: .; V: TRBV11-2; D: TRBD1; J: TRBJ2-7
CDR3: CASSSYTSRGEQYF; DNA: TGTGCCAGCAGCTCCTATACTAGCCGGGGCGAGCAGTACTTC; size: few; V: TRBV5-4; D: .; J: TRBJ2-7
CDR3: CASSQESGGAWNEQFF; DNA: TGCGCCAGCAGCCAAGAAAGCGGGGGGGCATGGAATGAGCAGTTCTTC; size: .; V: TRBV4-3; D: TRBD2; J: TRBJ2-1
CDR3: CASSYLRDLSYEQYF; DNA: TGTGCCAGCAGTTACCTCCGGGACTTGAGCTACGAGCAGTACTTC; size: .; V: TRBV6-5; D: .; J: TRBJ2-7
CDR3: CASSAQGNYGYTF; DNA: TGTGCCAGCAGCGCACAGGGAAATTATGGCTACACCTTC; size: once; V: TRBV9; D: .; J: TRBJ1-2
CDR3: CAWSPLVRRGRTEAFF; DNA: TGTGCCTGGAGCCCCCTGGTCCGCCGGGGGAGGACTGAAGCTTTCTTT; size: .; V: TRBV30; D: .; J: TRBJ1-1
CDR3: CASSLFPGGLTNYGYTF; DNA: TGTGCCAGCAGCTTGTTCCCCGGGGGGCTTACGAACTATGGCTACACCTTC; size: .; V: TRBV5-4; D: .; J: TRBJ1-2
CDR3: CASSGQGLGEKLFF; DNA: TGTGCCAGCAGTGGACAGGGGCTTGGTGAAAAACTGTTTTTT; size: .; V: TRBV2; D: TRBD1; J: TRBJ1-4
CDR3: CASTKDRGSEKLFF; DNA: TGTGCCAGCACCAAGGACAGGGGAAGTGAAAAACTGTTTTTT; size: .; V: TRBV7-9; D: TRBD1; J: TRBJ1-4
CDR3: CASSPLEGYGYTF; DNA: TGCGCCAGCAGCCCGCTGGAGGGTTATGGCTACACCTTC; size: .; V: TRBV4-3; D: .; J: TRBJ1-2
CDR3: CASSLDSQETQYF; DNA: TGTGCCAGCTCCCTGGACAGCCAAGAGACCCAGTACTTC; size: once; V: TRBV18; D: .; J: TRBJ2-5
CDR3: CASRSGTGDSPLHF; DNA: TGTGCCAGCAGATCCGGGACAGGTGATTCACCCCTCCACTTT; size: .; V: TRBV11-2; D: TRBD1; J: TRBJ1-6
CDR3: CATSRIGQSYGYTF; DNA: TGTGCCACCAGCAGAATCGGACAGTCCTATGGCTACACCTTC; size: .; V: TRBV15; D: .; J: TRBJ1-2
CDR3: CASSRNPGGTEAFF; DNA: TGCGCCAGCAGCCGAAATCCGGGTGGGACTGAAGCTTTCTTT; size: .; V: TRBV10-2; D: .; J: TRBJ1-1
CDR3: CASRDSGRGIQYF; DNA: TGTGCCAGTAGGGACAGTGGCCGGGGGATTCAGTACTTC; size: once; V: TRBV27; D: .; J: TRBJ2-4
CDR3: CASSQRGGRFSADTQYF; DNA: TGTGCCAGCAGCCAAAGGGGGGGGCGATTTTCCGCAGATACGCAGTATTTT; size: .; V: TRBV3-1/TRBV3-2; D: .; J: TRBJ2-3
CDR3: CATSRVTAQETQYF; DNA: TGTGCCACCAGCAGAGTTACAGCACAAGAGACCCAGTACTTC; size: .; V: TRBV15; D: .; J: TRBJ2-5
CDR3: CSASQGAGFGETQYF; DNA: TGCAGTGCTAGTCAGGGGGCCGGTTTCGGAGAGACCCAGTACTTC; size: .; V: TRBV20-1; D: TRBD1; J: TRBJ2-5
CDR3: CASSLGGRTYEQYF; DNA: TGTGCCAGCAGCTTAGGTGGGAGAACCTACGAGCAGTACTTC; size: .; V: TRBV11-1; D: .; J: TRBJ2-7
CDR3: CASSLVPGDIQYF; DNA: TGTGCCAGCAGCTTAGTCCCAGGGGACATTCAGTACTTC; size: once; V: TRBV11-2; D: .; J: TRBJ2-4